This TCR beta chain was observed in a study of monozygotic twins with inflammatory bowel disease. The CDR3 spans 15 residues. The V gene's germline CDR1 is SGHAT and CDR2 FQNNGV. Starting material for each TCR library was 3,000 to 3,500 ng of total RNA. TCRdb reprocessed the 5' RACE reads and reports one entry per CDR3 protein, with no DNA. Across approximately 160,000 distinct CDR3 sequences, the top ten clones capture approximately 7% of the sample. In regard to this clonotype: Its matching antigen is unknown.

Study-level points and caveats: Other individuals had fewer clonotypes in common with IBD patients than with healthy twins, especially with disease activity.

The receptor was derived from a human donor with ulcerative colitis or Crohn's disease, or a healthy co-twin of an affected twin (not recorded which). The specimen sequenced was blood. The rearrangement uses TRBV11-2 and TRBJ2-2; TCRdb's assignment of TRBD1 cannot be checked, as there is no DNA. The CDR3 loop is CASSLGPPDTGELFF.